This TCR beta chain comes out of a study of T-cell reconstitution after alpha-beta-depleted transplantation in children. It was with unique molecular identifiers that the TCRbeta library was prepared. One entry per CDR3 protein, called by TCRdb with MiXCR from the PCR reads. The sample holds about 400,000 distinct CDR3 sequences; 20% are singletons and the top ten take about 3.8%. V was pared by 1 base and J by 3 bases, with 6 bases of the junction left unmatched. This CDR3 is 16 amino acids long. CDR1 and CDR2 (germline): LNHNV, YYDKDF (reference sequence). This clonotype was seen many times. The sequence came from a human donor who donated a stem cell graft to a child with acute myeloid leukemia. Here the sequenced sample was PBMCs from the stem cell graft donor, taken from the stem cell graft. The rearrangement uses TRBV15 and TRBJ2-1; 7 nucleotides match TRBD2. This CDR3 reads CATSRGPPGGYNEQFF. For the CDR3, the DNA is TGTGCCACCAGCAGAGGACCCCCGGGAGGCTACAATGAGCAGTTCTTC. The full variable domain, in which reference TRBV15 and TRBJ2-1 provide the parts outside the CDR3, is DAMVIQNPRYQVTQFGKPVTLSCSQTLNHNVMYWYQQKSSQAPKLLFHYYDKDFNNEADTPDNFQSRRPNTSFCFLDIRSPGLGDTAMYLCATSRGPPGGYNEQFFGPGTRLTVL.